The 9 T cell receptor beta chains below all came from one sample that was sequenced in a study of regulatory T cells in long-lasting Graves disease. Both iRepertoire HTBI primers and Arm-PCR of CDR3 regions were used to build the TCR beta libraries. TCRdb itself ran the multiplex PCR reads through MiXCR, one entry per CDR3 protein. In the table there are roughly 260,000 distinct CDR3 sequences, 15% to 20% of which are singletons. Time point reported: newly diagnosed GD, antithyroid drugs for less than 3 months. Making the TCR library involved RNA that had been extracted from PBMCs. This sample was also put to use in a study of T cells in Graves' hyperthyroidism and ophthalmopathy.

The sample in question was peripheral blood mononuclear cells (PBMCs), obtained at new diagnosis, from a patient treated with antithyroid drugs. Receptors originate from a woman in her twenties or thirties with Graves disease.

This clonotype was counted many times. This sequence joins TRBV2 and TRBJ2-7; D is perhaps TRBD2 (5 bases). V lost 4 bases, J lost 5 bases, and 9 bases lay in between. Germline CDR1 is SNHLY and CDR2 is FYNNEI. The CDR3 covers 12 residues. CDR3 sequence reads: CASSVDSDEQYF. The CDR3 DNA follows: TGTGCCAGCAGTGTCGATAGCGACGAGCAGTACTTC.

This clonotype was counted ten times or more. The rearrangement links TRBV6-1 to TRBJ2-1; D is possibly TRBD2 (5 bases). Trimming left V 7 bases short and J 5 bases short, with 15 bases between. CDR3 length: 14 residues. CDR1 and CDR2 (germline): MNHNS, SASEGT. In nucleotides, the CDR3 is TGTGCCAGCACCGGTATTTCGAGGGACAATGAGCAGTTCTTC. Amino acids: CASTGISRDNEQFF.

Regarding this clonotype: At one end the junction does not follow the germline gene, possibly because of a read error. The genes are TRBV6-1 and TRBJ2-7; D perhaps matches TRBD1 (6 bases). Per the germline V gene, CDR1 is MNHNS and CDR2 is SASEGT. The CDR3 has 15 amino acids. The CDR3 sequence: CASREGTTSSYEQYF. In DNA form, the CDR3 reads TGTGCCAGCAGGGAAGGGACAACTAGCTCCTACGAGCAGTACTTC.

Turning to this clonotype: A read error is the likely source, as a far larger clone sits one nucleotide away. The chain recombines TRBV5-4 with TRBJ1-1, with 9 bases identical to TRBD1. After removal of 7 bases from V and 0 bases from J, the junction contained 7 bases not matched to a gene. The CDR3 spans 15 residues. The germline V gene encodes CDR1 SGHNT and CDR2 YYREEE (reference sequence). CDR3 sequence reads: CASGPGQGMNTEAFF. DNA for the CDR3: TGTGCCAGCGGTCCCGGACAGGGGATGAACACTGAAGCTTTCTTT.

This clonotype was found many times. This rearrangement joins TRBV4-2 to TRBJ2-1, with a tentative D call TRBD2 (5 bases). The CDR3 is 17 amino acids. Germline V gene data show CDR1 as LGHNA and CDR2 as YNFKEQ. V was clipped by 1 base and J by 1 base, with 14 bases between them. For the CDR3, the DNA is TGTGCCAGCAGCCAAGTCCGAACTAGAGGGTCCTACAATGAGCAGTTCTTC. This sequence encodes CASSQVRTRGSYNEQFF.

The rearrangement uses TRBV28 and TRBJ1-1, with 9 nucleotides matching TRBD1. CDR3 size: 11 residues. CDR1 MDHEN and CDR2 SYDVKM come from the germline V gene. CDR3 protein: CATGGQTEAFF. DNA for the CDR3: TGTGCAACAGGGGGCCAGACTGAAGCTTTCTTT.

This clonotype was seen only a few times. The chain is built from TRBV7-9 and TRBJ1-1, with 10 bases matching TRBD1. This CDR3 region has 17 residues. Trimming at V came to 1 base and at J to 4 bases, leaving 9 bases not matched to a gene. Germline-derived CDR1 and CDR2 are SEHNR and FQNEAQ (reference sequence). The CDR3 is CASSLGWSGQGFTEAFF. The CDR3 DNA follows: TGTGCCAGCAGCTTAGGGTGGTCGGGACAGGGGTTCACTGAAGCTTTCTTT. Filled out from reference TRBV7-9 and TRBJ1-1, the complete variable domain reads DTGVSQNPRHKITKRGQNVTFRCDPISEHNRLYWYRQTLGQGPEFLTYFQNEAQLEKSRLLSDRFSAERPKGSFSTLEIQRTEQGDSAMYLCASSLGWSGQGFTEAFFGQGTRLTVV.

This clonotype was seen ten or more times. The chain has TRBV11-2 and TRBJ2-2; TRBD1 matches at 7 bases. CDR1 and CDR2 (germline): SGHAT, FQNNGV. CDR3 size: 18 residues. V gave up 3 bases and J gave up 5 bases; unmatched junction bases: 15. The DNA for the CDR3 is TGTGCCAGCAGCTTGACCCCAAGGGGGCCGGTGGGAACCGGGGAGCTGTTTTTT. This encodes CASSLTPRGPVGTGELFF.

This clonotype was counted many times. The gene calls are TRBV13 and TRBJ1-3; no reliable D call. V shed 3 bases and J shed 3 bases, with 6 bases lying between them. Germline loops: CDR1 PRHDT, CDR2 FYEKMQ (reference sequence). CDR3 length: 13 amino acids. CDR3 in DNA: TGTGCCAGCAGCTTTAATGTTGGAAACACCATATATTTT. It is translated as CASSFNVGNTIYF.